These 18 T cell receptor beta chains were sequenced from one sample in a study of T cells after posttransplantation cyclophosphamide. The data were produced by immunoSEQ multiplex PCR, yet TCRdb's version contains in-frame clones alone and is incomplete. The sample gives around 34,000 clones, none seen only once, and the top ten clones hold under 7%. Sequenced material: PBMCs. Receptors were obtained from a woman in her forties or fifties in good health and a related stem cell transplant donor.

This clone came up many times. The chain uses TRBV10-3 and TRBJ2-5; D is undetermined. The germline gives CDR1 ENHRY, CDR2 SYGVKD. V lost 2 bases and J lost 2, with 9 bases in between. This CDR3 region has 14 residues. The chain's CDR3 is CAISERQTQETQYF. The DNA of the CDR3 is TGTGCCATCAGTGAGAGGCAGACTCAAGAGACCCAGTACTTC.

The table lists this clone with a few counts. The chain is built from TRBV9 and TRBJ2-1; 10 bases agree with TRBD2. Trimming at V came to 0 bases and at J to 4 bases, leaving 4 bases not matched to a gene. CDR1 and CDR2 (germline): SGDLS, YYNGEE. This CDR3 contains 16 residues. DNA for the CDR3: TGTGCCAGCAGCGTAGCGGGGACTAGCGAATACAATGAGCAGTTCTTC. It translates to CASSVAGTSEYNEQFF. The entire variable domain, with the rest obtained from reference TRBV9 and TRBJ2-1, is as follows: DSGVTQTPKHLITATGQRVTLRCSPRSGDLSVYWYQQSLDQGLQFLIQYYNGEERAKGNILERFSAQQFPDLHSELNLSSLELGDSALYFCASSVAGTSEYNEQFFGPGTRLTVL.

This clone was detected ten times or more. The gene calls are TRBV5-5 and TRBJ2-6, with 12 bases that match TRBD2. Trimming cost V 2 bases and J 4 bases; bases outside gene matches: 10. The CDR3 runs to 19 residues. Germline-derived CDR1 and CDR2 are SGHKS and YYEKEE (reference sequence). CDR3 protein: CASSFASGRALSGANVLTF. DNA for the CDR3: TGTGCCAGCAGCTTTGCTAGCGGGAGGGCGCTATCAGGGGCCAACGTCCTGACTTTC. Filled out from reference TRBV5-5 and TRBJ2-6, the complete variable domain reads DAGVTQSPTHLIKTRGQQVTLRCSPISGHKSVSWYQQVLGQGPQFIFQYYEKEERGRGNFPDRFSARQFPNYSSELNVNALLLGDSALYLCASSFASGRALSGANVLTFGAGSRLTVL.

This clone was counted ten times or more. The genes are TRBV2 and TRBJ2-2; 7 bases are a match to TRBD1. CDR3 size: 16 residues. The germline gives CDR1 SNHLY, CDR2 FYNNEI. Trimming at V came to 6 bases and at J to 0 bases, leaving 7 bases not matched to a gene. The CDR3 nucleotides read TGTGCCAGCAGAAGGACAGGCGACGCGAACACCGGGGAGCTGTTTTTT. This translates into CASRRTGDANTGELFF.

This clone was detected many times. The chain couples TRBV5-6 to TRBJ1-4; TRBD1 aligns across 7 bases. This CDR3 region has 16 residues. Germline lookup yields CDR1 SGHDT and CDR2 YYEEEE. J was trimmed by 0 bases and V by 2 bases; bases with no gene match: 4. The CDR3 here is CASSFRTGATNEKLFF. As DNA, the CDR3 is TGTGCCAGCAGCTTTCGGACAGGAGCAACTAATGAAAAACTGTTTTTT. Looking up the rest from reference TRBV5-6 and TRBJ1-4 gives the full variable domain: DAGVTQSPTHLIKTRGQQVTLRCSPKSGHDTVSWYQQALGQGPQFIFQYYEEEERQRGNFPDRFSGHQFPNYSSELNVNALLLGDSALYLCASSFRTGATNEKLFFGSGTQLSVL.

In its sample, this clone was seen many times. The chain recombines TRBV6-5 with TRBJ2-7, with a tentative D call TRBD1 (5 bases). Germline V CDR1 and CDR2: MNHEY, SVGAGI. The V end was cut by 7 bases, the J end by 7 bases, with 20 bases between. The CDR3 is 14 amino acids. The CDR3 protein is CASTLIGQGGEQYF. The CDR3 coding sequence is TGTGCCAGCACCCTTATAGGGCAGGGCGGAGAGCAGTACTTC.

This clone was seen at least ten times. The chain uses TRBV4-1 and TRBJ1-4, with D possibly being TRBD1 (5 bases). Trimming removed 0 bases at V and 8 bases at J, with 16 bases between. This CDR3 has 16 residues. Germline V gives CDR1 MGHRA, CDR2 YSYEKL. CDR3: CASSQDRGEGEEKLFF. The DNA of the CDR3 is TGCGCCAGCAGCCAAGACCGGGGGGAGGGAGAGGAAAAACTGTTTTTT.

This clone was picked up many times. The chain employs TRBV15 and TRBJ1-1, with D unresolved. The germline CDR1 and CDR2 sequences are LNHNV and YYDKDF (reference sequence). The ends were cut back, 5 bases at V and 11 bases at J, with 18 bases in the middle. The CDR3 contains 13 residues. CDR3 amino acids: CATSGASARGAFF. The CDR3 region has the DNA TGTGCCACCAGCGGAGCTTCTGCCAGAGGGGCTTTCTTT.

At least ten counts were recorded for this clone. This chain links TRBV7-3 with TRBJ2-1; 8 bases fit TRBD2. CDR1 is SGHTA and CDR2 is FQGTGA in the germline V gene. This CDR3 is built from 13 residues. V trimming: 3 bases; J trimming: 6 bases; junction bases outside the gene matches: 1. The chain's CDR3 is CASSFLAGNEQFF. The CDR3 DNA reads TGTGCCAGCAGCTTCCTAGCGGGCAATGAGCAGTTCTTC.

This clone was seen only a few times. The chain links TRBV5-1 to TRBJ2-5; D possibly corresponds to TRBD2 (6 bases). Germline loops: CDR1 SGHRS, CDR2 YFSETQ. The CDR3 is 17 amino acids. The V and J ends lost 0 bases and 3 bases respectively, with 18 bases between them. The DNA of the CDR3 is TGCGCCAGCAGCTTGGTCCCCGGGAGTGGGGCGAAAGAGACCCAGTACTTC. It encodes CASSLVPGSGAKETQYF.

A few counts support this clone. This chain joins TRBV15 and TRBJ1-4; D may be TRBD1 (6 bases). The CDR3 consists of 14 residues. The germline V gene encodes CDR1 LNHNV and CDR2 YYDKDF (reference sequence). Trimming pared 9 bases from V and 7 bases from J, leaving 18 bases between. The CDR3 here is CATLTTGSGEKLFF. The CDR3 bases are TGTGCCACTCTTACTACAGGGAGTGGTGAAAAACTGTTTTTT.

This clone was recorded many times. The J gene is TRBJ1-3, the V gene TRBV30; D possibly corresponds to TRBD1 (5 bases). Germline values: CDR1 GTSNPN, CDR2 SVGIG (reference sequence). The CDR3 is 13 amino acids. Trimming removed 4 bases from V and 0 bases from J, with 7 bases in between. The CDR3 DNA reads as TGTGCCTGGACAGGGTTCTCTGGAAACACCATATATTTT. Translation: CAWTGFSGNTIYF.

This chain uses TRBV18 with TRBJ2-3; 9 bases line up with TRBD2. The CDR3 runs 13 residues. V shed 7 bases, J shed 1 base, and the junction held 0 bases outside the gene matches. CDR1 and CDR2 (germline): KGHSH, LQKENI. The CDR3 protein is CASLAGGTDTQYF. The DNA of the CDR3 is TGTGCCAGCTTAGCGGGAGGCACAGATACGCAGTATTTT.

This clone was observed at least ten times. V usage is TRBV6-6 and J usage is TRBJ1-1; D remains ambiguous. CDR1 MNHNY and CDR2 SVGAGI come from the germline V gene (reference sequence). The CDR3 contains 12 residues. V was clipped by 4 bases and J by 3 bases, with 6 bases between them. For the CDR3, the DNA is TGTGCCAGCAGTTCGCCAGACACTGAAGCTTTCTTT. Its protein product is CASSSPDTEAFF.

V and J are TRBV29-1 and TRBJ1-2; D is possibly TRBD1 (5 bases). The germline CDR1 and CDR2 sequences are SQVTM and ANQGSEA. The CDR3 spans 11 residues. V lost 5 bases, J lost 10 bases, and 14 bases lay in between. In nucleotides, the CDR3 is TGCAGCGTTCTATCGACGGGGGTCTACACCTTC. It codes for CSVLSTGVYTF.

This clone was recorded at least ten times. The chain employs TRBV7-9 and TRBJ2-1; TRBD2 agrees at 9 bases. Per germline, CDR1 SEHNR and CDR2 FQNEAQ (reference sequence). This CDR3 is 15 amino acids long. With V trimmed by 5 bases and J by 6 bases, 8 bases remained unmatched. CDR3 DNA sequence: TGTGCCAGCAGCCTTAGCGGGAGAGGTGTCAATGAGCAGTTCTTC. Translation gives CASSLSGRGVNEQFF.

This clone was detected many times. J is TRBJ2-1 and V is TRBV28, with a tentative D call TRBD2 (6 bases). Germline V gene lookup returns CDR1 MDHEN and CDR2 SYDVKM. Trimming cost V 8 bases and J 3 bases, with 14 bases left between them. This CDR3 spans 14 amino acids. In DNA, the CDR3 is TGTGCCAGCGTTCGGGGGTCCAGCTACAATGAGCAGTTCTTC. Translating gives CASVRGSSYNEQFF.

This clone has ten or more counts. The V and J genes are TRBV7-2 and TRBJ2-7; tentative D call: TRBD2 (7 bases). V lost 5 bases and J lost 5, with 16 bases in between. This CDR3 spans 14 amino acids. Germline V gene lookup returns CDR1 SGHTA and CDR2 FQGNSA. In DNA, the CDR3 is TGTGCCAGCAGCCTTCGGGGGGCGGGCAACGAGCAGTACTTC. Its protein is CASSLRGAGNEQYF.